This TCR beta chain was documented in a study of response to subunit inactivated influenza vaccine. This CDR3 region has 16 residues. Germline V lookup: CDR1 SGHRS, CDR2 YFSETQ. V lost 4 bases, J lost 2 bases, and 17 bases lay in between. From the RT-PCR reads, TCRdb called clonotypes with MiXCR, one entry per CDR3 protein. Of 500,000 to 750,000 distinct CDR3 sequences listed, 12% to 15% were seen once; the top ten hold around 10%. Overall study results and limits: The authors offered the suggestion that each seasonal influenza vaccination recruits few new T cells.

On this clonotype itself: The antigen is unknown.

The rearrangement uses TRBV5-1 and TRBJ2-3, with D tentatively TRBD1 (6 bases). The clonotype was recovered from a man aged 50 to 60 who received an inactivated influenza vaccine. The sample consisted of PBMCs from blood, taken roughly 13 days after vaccination. CDR3 nucleotide sequence: TGCGCCAGCAGCCGTCGGACAGTGGGGACCACAGATACGCAGTATTTT. It is translated as CASSRRTVGTTDTQYF.